This TCR beta chain was identified in a study of lymphopenia after photon versus proton radiotherapy. The CDR3 length is 15 residues. V trimming: 5 bases; J trimming: 8 bases; junction bases outside the gene matches: 11. Germline lookup yields CDR1 MNHEY and CDR2 SVGAGI. General observations from the study: Oligoclonal CD8+ Temra expansion after nadir drove photon patients' diversity drop.

TCRdb's table, derived via immunoSEQ multiplex PCR, lists solely in-frame clones and lacks some. There are over 35,000 clones in the sample; about 86% occur only once, and about a tenth lies in the top ten. With respect to this clone: Its specificity is not known.

The rearrangement uses TRBV6-5 and TRBJ2-2, with 7 bases lining up with TRBD2. The sequencing used peripheral blood, collected from a patient treated with proton-based radiotherapy. This receptor was obtained from a woman in her 70s with pancreatic cancer. Some clones in this sample may be carry-over from other donors' samples. CDR3 nucleotide sequence: TGTGCCAGCAGTCACCTAGCGGCCCGGTCTGGGGAGCTGTTTTTT. Amino acids: CASSHLAARSGELFF.